This T cell receptor beta chain is drawn from a study of cytomegalovirus exposure and HLA in healthy donors. About the study: Unique TCR beta sequences numbering 117 million came from 150 million to 200 million T cells in an earlier analysis. Study findings and constraints: When analyzed later, a missense DCLRE1C variant was found to be linked to TCR beta V- and J-gene trimming. The study recorded over 150 TCR beta chains that were cytomegalovirus-associated. There were several of the most significant clusters that appeared linked to common viral pathogens in a later analysis.

Both 60 Vbeta primers and 13 Jbeta primers went into the PCR. Measured with immunoSEQ multiplex PCR; TCRdb has only the in-frame clones, and not every one. The sample includes 120,000 or so clones, 55% to 75% seen only once; the top ten take 1.6%. On this clone: The target antigen is unknown.

J was trimmed by 3 bases and V by 5 bases; bases with no gene match: 8. CDR1 and CDR2 from the germline V gene are SGHVS and FNYEAQ. The CDR3 spans 15 residues. The source is a man aged 25 to 45 in good health and CMV-seropositive. The chain combines TRBV7-6 with TRBJ2-7, with 9 nucleotides matching TRBD1. The specimen sequenced was PBMCs. In nucleotides, the CDR3 is TGTGCCAGCAGCCGGGAACCGGGACAGGGCTACGAGCAGTACTTC. This codes for CASSREPGQGYEQYF.